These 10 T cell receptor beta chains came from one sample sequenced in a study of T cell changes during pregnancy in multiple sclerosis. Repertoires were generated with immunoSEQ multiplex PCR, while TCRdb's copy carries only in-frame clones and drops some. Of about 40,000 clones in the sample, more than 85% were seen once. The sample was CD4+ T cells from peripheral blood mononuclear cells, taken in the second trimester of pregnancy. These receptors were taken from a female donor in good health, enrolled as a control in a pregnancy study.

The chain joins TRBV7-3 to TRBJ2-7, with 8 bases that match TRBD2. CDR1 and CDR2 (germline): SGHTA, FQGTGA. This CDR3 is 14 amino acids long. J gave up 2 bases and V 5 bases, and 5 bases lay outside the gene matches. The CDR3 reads CASSVSAGAYEQYF. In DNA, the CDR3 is TGTGCCAGCAGCGTATCAGCGGGGGCCTACGAGCAGTACTTC.

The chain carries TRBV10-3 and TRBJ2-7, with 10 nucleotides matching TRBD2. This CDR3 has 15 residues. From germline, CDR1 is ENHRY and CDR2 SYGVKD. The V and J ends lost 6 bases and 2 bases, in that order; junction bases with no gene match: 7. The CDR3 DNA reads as TGTGCCATCAGCCGGACTAGCGGTGACACCTACGAGCAGTACTTC. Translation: CAISRTSGDTYEQYF.

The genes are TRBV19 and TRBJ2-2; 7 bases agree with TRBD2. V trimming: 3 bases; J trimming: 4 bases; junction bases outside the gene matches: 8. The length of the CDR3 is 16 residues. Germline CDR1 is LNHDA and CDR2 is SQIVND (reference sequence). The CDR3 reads CASSMQPSGRTGELFF. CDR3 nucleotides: TGTGCCAGTAGTATGCAGCCTAGCGGACGCACCGGGGAGCTGTTTTTT.

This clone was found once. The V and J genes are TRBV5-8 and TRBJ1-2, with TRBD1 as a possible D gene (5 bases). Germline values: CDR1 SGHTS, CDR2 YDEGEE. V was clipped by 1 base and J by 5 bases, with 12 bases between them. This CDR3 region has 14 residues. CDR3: CASSLKQERYGYTF. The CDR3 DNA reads TGTGCCAGCAGCTTGAAACAGGAGCGATATGGCTACACCTTC.

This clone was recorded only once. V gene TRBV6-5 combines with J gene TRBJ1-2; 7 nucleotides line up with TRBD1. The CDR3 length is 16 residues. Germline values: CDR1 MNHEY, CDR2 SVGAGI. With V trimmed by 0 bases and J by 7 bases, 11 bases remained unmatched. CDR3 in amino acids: CASSYSLSGTAGGYTF. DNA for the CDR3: TGTGCCAGCAGTTACTCGCTATCTGGGACAGCGGGTGGCTACACCTTC.

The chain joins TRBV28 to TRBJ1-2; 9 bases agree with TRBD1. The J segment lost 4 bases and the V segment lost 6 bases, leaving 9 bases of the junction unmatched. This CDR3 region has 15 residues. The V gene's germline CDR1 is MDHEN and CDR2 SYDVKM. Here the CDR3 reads CASSPKGDRAYGYTF. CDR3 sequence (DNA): TGTGCCAGCAGCCCAAAAGGGGACAGGGCCTATGGCTACACCTTC.

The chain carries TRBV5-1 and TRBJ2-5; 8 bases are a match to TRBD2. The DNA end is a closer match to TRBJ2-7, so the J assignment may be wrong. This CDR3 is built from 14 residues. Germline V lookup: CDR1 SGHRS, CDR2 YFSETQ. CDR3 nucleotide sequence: TGCGCCAGCAGCTTGGGTCGGGGGGGCCGCGAGCAGTACTTC. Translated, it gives CASSLGRGGREQYF.

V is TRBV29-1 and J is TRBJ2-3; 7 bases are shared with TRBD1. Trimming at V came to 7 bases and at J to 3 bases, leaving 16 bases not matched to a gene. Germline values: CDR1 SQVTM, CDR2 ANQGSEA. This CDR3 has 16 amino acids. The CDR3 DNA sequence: TGCAGCGCAATAGAGAAGACAGGGTTTGCGACAGATACGCAGTATTTT. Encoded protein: CSAIEKTGFATDTQYF.

For the CDR3, the DNA is TGTGCCAGCAGAACTGACGGGACAGGACGAAACACCATATATTTT. Its translation is CASRTDGTGRNTIYF. The chain joins TRBV2 to TRBJ1-3; the match to TRBD1 covers 8 bases. The CDR3 extends over 15 amino acids. CDR1 is SNHLY, CDR2 FYNNEI, per germline. Trimming at V came to 6 bases and at J to 5 bases, leaving 9 bases not matched to a gene.

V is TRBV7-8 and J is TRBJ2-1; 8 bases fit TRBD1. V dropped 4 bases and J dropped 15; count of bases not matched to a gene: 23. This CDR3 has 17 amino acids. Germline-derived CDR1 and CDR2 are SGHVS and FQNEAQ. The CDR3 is CASSSVPRTGSVSIAFF. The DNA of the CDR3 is TGTGCCAGCAGCTCAGTCCCTCGGACAGGGTCCGTGAGTATCGCGTTCTTC.